The 20 T cell receptor beta chains in this list originate from one sample, sequenced in a study of blood T cell repertoires in COVID-19. TCRdb keeps only in-frame clones here, not all; method: immunoSEQ multiplex PCR. The sample yields some 22,000 clones, around 80% seen once. Sequences were obtained from peripheral blood. The source is a man older than 75 with active or convalescent COVID-19.

This clone came up a few times. The chain couples TRBV28 to TRBJ2-7; 7 bases agree with TRBD1. The CDR3 contains 12 residues. Unmatched junction bases numbered 3, after V lost 6 bases and J lost 4 bases. From germline, CDR1 is MDHEN and CDR2 SYDVKM. CDR3 amino acids: CASRGQSYEQYF. CDR3 coding DNA: TGTGCCAGCAGGGGACAGAGTTACGAGCAGTACTTC. Looking up the rest from reference TRBV28 and TRBJ2-7 gives the full variable domain: DVKVTQSSRYLVKRTGEKVFLECVQDMDHENMFWYRQDPGLGLRLIYFSYDVKMKEKGDIPEGYSVSREKKERFSLILESASTNQTSMYLCASRGQSYEQYFGPGTRLTVT.

V gene TRBV6-1 combines with J gene TRBJ1-5; D unresolved. The CDR3 spans 16 residues. Germline CDR1 and CDR2: MNHNS and SASEGT. Trimming shortened V by 2 bases and J by 2 bases, and 13 bases separated the two germline ends. In DNA, the CDR3 is TGTGCCAGCAGTGAAATGTGGACGGGAGGCAATCAGCCCCAGCATTTT. This translates into CASSEMWTGGNQPQHF.

The genes are TRBV29-1 and TRBJ1-1, with D hard to call. Germline values: CDR1 SQVTM, CDR2 ANQGSEA. The CDR3 has 13 residues. V was shortened by 1 base and J by 4 bases, with 10 bases between the two germline ends. CDR3 coding DNA: TGCAGCGTTGAAGGCCAGGTGAGCACTGAAGCTTTCTTT. It yields the protein CSVEGQVSTEAFF.

This clone turned up a few times. V is TRBV19 and J is TRBJ2-1, with 9 nucleotides matching TRBD2. The germline CDR1 and CDR2 sequences are LNHDA and SQIVND (reference sequence). Unmatched junction bases numbered 6, after V lost 5 bases and J lost 4 bases. This CDR3 comprises 15 residues. The CDR3 here is CASSVAGVTYNEQFF. CDR3 DNA sequence: TGTGCCAGTAGTGTAGCGGGAGTCACGTACAATGAGCAGTTCTTC.

V and J are TRBV18 and TRBJ2-2; TRBD1 aligns across 7 bases. This CDR3 has 15 amino acids. The germline CDR1 and CDR2 sequences are KGHSH and LQKENI. V shed 6 bases and J 3 bases; nucleotides not matched to a gene: 7. The CDR3 coding sequence is TGTGCCAGCTCTACCAGGGGGTTAGACACCGGGGAGCTGTTTTTT. The encoded protein is CASSTRGLDTGELFF.

The rearrangement uses TRBV5-1 and TRBJ2-7; D may be TRBD1 (5 bases). Trimming took 4 bases from V and 2 from J, leaving 13 bases between them. Germline values: CDR1 SGHRS, CDR2 YFSETQ. This CDR3 is built from 14 residues. The CDR3 coding sequence is TGCGCCAGCAGCACGACAGTAAACACCTACGAGCAGTACTTC. Encoded protein: CASSTTVNTYEQYF.

The chain employs TRBV19 and TRBJ2-6; D perhaps matches TRBD1 (5 bases). V was cut by 3 bases and J by 1 base, with 13 bases left in between. CDR3 length: 17 amino acids. The germline CDR1 and CDR2 sequences are LNHDA and SQIVND (reference sequence). The CDR3 sequence is CASSIKGYPSGANVLTF. The CDR3 DNA reads as TGTGCCAGTAGTATCAAGGGGTACCCTTCTGGGGCCAACGTCCTGACTTTC.

The rearrangement joins TRBV5-1 to TRBJ2-3; D possibly corresponds to TRBD2 (7 bases). CDR3 length: 16 amino acids. The V gene's germline CDR1 is SGHRS and CDR2 YFSETQ. V lost 5 bases to trimming and J lost 6 bases, with 22 bases between them. Here the CDR3 reads CASRPPRGAAGDTQYF. The CDR3 DNA reads as TGCGCCAGCAGACCTCCCCGGGGGGCGGCTGGTGATACGCAGTATTTT.

CDR3: CASSQWDRGTSNTEAFF. CDR3 bases: TGTGCCAGCAGCCAATGGGACAGGGGCACTTCGAACACTGAAGCTTTCTTT. The gene calls are TRBV3-1 (or the pseudogene TRBV3-2) and TRBJ1-1; 10 bases align to TRBD1. The CDR3 contains 17 residues. V lost 2 bases and J lost 1; bases outside the gene matches: 7. Germline V gene sequence: CDR1 LGHDT, CDR2 YNNKEL (reference sequence).

This clone appeared a few times. The genes are TRBV7-2 and TRBJ2-5; maybe TRBD1 (6 bases). The V end was cut by 2 bases, the J end by 5 bases, with 12 bases between. CDR1 and CDR2 from the germline V gene are SGHTA and FQGNSA. The CDR3 contains 14 residues. CDR3: CASSLLARGETQYF. The DNA for the CDR3 is TGTGCCAGCAGCTTACTTGCGAGGGGGGAGACCCAGTACTTC.

The chain carries TRBV19 and TRBJ1-5, with D tentatively TRBD1 (6 bases). The CDR3 is 13 amino acids. Germline CDR1 and CDR2: LNHDA and SQIVND (reference sequence). Trimming left V 8 bases short and J 4 bases short, with 12 bases between. Here the CDR3 reads CASRGQQNQPQHF. The CDR3, as DNA: TGTGCCAGTCGTGGACAGCAGAATCAGCCCCAGCATTTT. The full variable domain, its missing parts supplied by reference TRBV19 and TRBJ1-5, is DGGITQSPKYLFRKEGQNVTLSCEQNLNHDAMYWYRQDPGQGLRLIYYSQIVNDFQKGDIAEGYSVSREKKESFPLTVTSAQKNPTAFYLCASRGQQNQPQHFGDGTRLSIL.

The chain uses TRBV7-6 and TRBJ2-3; no firm D call. Trimming pared 2 bases from V and 8 bases from J, leaving 14 bases between. This CDR3 has 14 amino acids. Germline CDR1 and CDR2: SGHVS and FNYEAQ. CDR3 sequence (DNA): TGTGCCAGCAGCTTATACCACTTAACGGGTACGCAGTATTTT. It specifies CASSLYHLTGTQYF.

This sequence joins TRBV7-9 and TRBJ1-5; possibly TRBD1 for D (6 bases). The V gene lost 1 base and the J gene lost 6 bases, with 10 bases spanning the gap. CDR1 is SEHNR, CDR2 FQNEAQ, per germline (reference sequence). This CDR3 has 14 residues. The CDR3 loop is CASSLGTDLQPQHF. The CDR3 coding sequence is TGTGCCAGCAGCTTAGGGACAGATCTTCAGCCCCAGCATTTT.

The chain combines TRBV5-1 with TRBJ1-2; D may be TRBD1 (6 bases). The CDR3 length is 15 residues. The V and J ends lost 4 bases and 2 bases respectively, with 15 bases between them. Per the germline V gene, CDR1 is SGHRS and CDR2 is YFSETQ. The CDR3 DNA reads TGCGCCAGCAGCCCCACCGGGACAAGGAACTATGGCTACACCTTC. This encodes CASSPTGTRNYGYTF.

The V gene is TRBV21-1, the J gene TRBJ2-7; the table assigns TRBD2, which was not confirmed against the DNA. TRBV21-1 is recorded as a pseudogene. The CDR3 runs 16 residues. The CDR3 DNA reads as TGTGCCAGCAGCAAAGAGTCCCTAGCGGGAGGGTACGAGCAGTACTTC. Protein sequence: CASSKESLAGGYEQYF.

The gene calls are TRBV2 and TRBJ1-2; no definite D call. Germline-derived CDR1 and CDR2 are SNHLY and FYNNEI. The CDR3 extends over 13 amino acids. Trimming cost V 3 bases and J 0 bases, with 5 bases left between them. The CDR3 nucleotides are TGTGCCAGCAGTGATGCAGCTAACTATGGCTACACCTTC. It codes for CASSDAANYGYTF.

This sequence joins TRBV6-1 and TRBJ2-7; TRBD1 matches 7 bases. The V gene end was trimmed by 2 bases and the J gene end by 4 bases; junction bases not matched to a gene: 5. The CDR3 has 14 residues. In germline, CDR1 is MNHNS, CDR2 SASEGT. CDR3 protein: CASSERRQGYEQYF. Written as DNA, the CDR3 is TGTGCCAGCAGTGAAAGGAGACAGGGTTACGAGCAGTACTTC.

This clone is medium-sized within its sample. The chain joins TRBV7-2 to TRBJ1-4; no clear D gene. V was clipped by 1 base and J by 5 bases, with 11 bases between them. Germline CDR1 is SGHTA and CDR2 is FQGNSA. CDR3 length: 15 amino acids. The CDR3 bases are TGTGCCAGCAGCTTAGATACGGGGATAAATGAAAAACTGTTTTTT. It specifies CASSLDTGINEKLFF.

The rearrangement uses TRBV23-1 and TRBJ1-5; 9 bases align to TRBD1. TRBV23-1 is sorted into the ORF group, with uncertain function. This CDR3 is built from 18 residues. With 2 bases clipped from V and 0 bases from J, the junction kept 8 bases outside the gene matches. The CDR3 region has the DNA TGCGCCAGCAGTCAACCGGACAGGGGAGGGTATAGCAATCAGCCCCAGCATTTT. This gives the protein CASSQPDRGGYSNQPQHF.

This clone was seen a single time. J is TRBJ2-5 and V is TRBV6-4, with D perhaps TRBD1 (6 bases). Trimming pared 5 bases from V and 4 bases from J, leaving 11 bases between. The germline V gene has CDR1 MRHNA and CDR2 SNTAGT. The CDR3 contains 13 residues. The DNA of the CDR3 is TGTGCCAGCAGTCTTGAAGGGGGAGAGACCCAGTACTTC. Protein sequence: CASSLEGGETQYF.